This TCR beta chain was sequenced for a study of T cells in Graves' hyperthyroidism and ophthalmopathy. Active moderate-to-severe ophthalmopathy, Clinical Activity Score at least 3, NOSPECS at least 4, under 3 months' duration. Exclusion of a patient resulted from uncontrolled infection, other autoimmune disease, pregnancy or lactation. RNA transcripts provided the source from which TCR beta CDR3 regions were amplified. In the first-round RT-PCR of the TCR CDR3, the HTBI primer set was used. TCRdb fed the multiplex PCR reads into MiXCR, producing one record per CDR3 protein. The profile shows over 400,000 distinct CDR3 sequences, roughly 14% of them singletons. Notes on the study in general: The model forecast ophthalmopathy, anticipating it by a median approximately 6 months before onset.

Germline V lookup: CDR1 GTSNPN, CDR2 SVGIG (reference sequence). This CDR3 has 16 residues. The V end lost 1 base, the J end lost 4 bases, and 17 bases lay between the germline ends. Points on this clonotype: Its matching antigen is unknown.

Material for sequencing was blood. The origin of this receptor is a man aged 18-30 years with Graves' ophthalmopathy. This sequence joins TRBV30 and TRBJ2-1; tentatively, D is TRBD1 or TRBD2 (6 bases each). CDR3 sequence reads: CAWSEYGGVSYNEQFF. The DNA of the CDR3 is TGTGCCTGGAGTGAGTACGGGGGCGTTTCTTACAATGAGCAGTTCTTC.